This is a list of T cell receptor beta chains from one sample in a study of CD8 T cells in ankylosing spondylitis. TCRdb recomputed calls from the 5' RACE reads with MiXCR, one row per CDR3 protein. This sample carries about 240,000 distinct CDR3 sequences, 8% to 9.5% of them seen once, and the ten largest clones take around 6.8%. Sequencing used blood, either unsorted or a sorted T cell fraction (not recorded which). The origin of the receptors is a male donor with ankylosing spondylitis or in good health (not recorded which). CDR3s include the opening cysteine and the closing phenylalanine or tryptophan. D genes are given only for firm matches. A row's size may be missing; if present it is once, few, many or a size class.

>many|TRBV9|.|TRBJ2-1
TGTGCCAGCAGCGTAGTTGGGCACAATGAGCAGTTCTTC
CASSVVGHNEQFF
>.|TRBV12-3/TRBV12-4|TRBD1|TRBJ2-5
TGTGCCAGCAGTCTACAGACAGGGGGAGGCCAAGAGACCCAGTACTTC
CASSLQTGGGQETQYF
>.|TRBV20-1|.|TRBJ2-3
TGCAGTGCCACTGAAATCACAGATACGCAGTATTTT
CSATEITDTQYF
>many|TRBV12-3/TRBV12-4|.|TRBJ1-1
TGTGCCAGCACTCCGGGCTTTAACACTGAAGCTTTCTTT
CASTPGFNTEAFF
>few|TRBV29-1|.|TRBJ2-1
TGCAGCGTTGAAAGAGGGGGTTCCTACAATGAGCAGTTCTTC
CSVERGGSYNEQFF
>few|TRBV20-1|.|TRBJ2-3
TGCAGTGCTAGAGATGGGGAGGGGGGTACGCAGTATTTT
CSARDGEGGTQYF
>many|TRBV7-9|.|TRBJ2-1
TGTGCCAGCAGTTCTCCACCCCGTGACAATGAGCAGTTCTTC
CASSSPPRDNEQFF
>many|TRBV12-3/TRBV12-4|TRBD1|TRBJ1-5
TGTGCCAGCAGTTTAGGGGCAGGGGGCAGCAATCAGCCCCAGCATTTT
CASSLGAGGSNQPQHF
>many|TRBV7-2|TRBD1|TRBJ2-7
TGTGCCAGCAGCCCCCCGCGACAGGGGGCTAGGTACGAGCAGTACTTC
CASSPPRQGARYEQYF
>many|TRBV7-9|.|TRBJ2-7
TGTGCCAGCAGCTCACGACAGGAGTACGAGCAGTACTTC
CASSSRQEYEQYF
>many|TRBV20-1|.|TRBJ2-3
TGCAGTGCTAAGGGTGTTAGCACAGATACGCAGTATTTT
CSAKGVSTDTQYF
>many|TRBV20-1|TRBD2|TRBJ2-7
TGCAGTGCTCTGATGACTAGCGGGAGGGCTTACGAGCAGTACTTC
CSALMTSGRAYEQYF
>.|TRBV7-2|.|TRBJ2-7
TGTGCCAGCAGCTTAGCGTGGTCCTACGAGCAGTACTTC
CASSLAWSYEQYF
>many|TRBV12-3/TRBV12-4|TRBD1|TRBJ1-1
TGTGCCAGCAGCCTGACAGGGGAGGGCACTGAAGCTTTCTTT
CASSLTGEGTEAFF
>.|TRBV5-1|.|TRBJ2-3
TGCGCCAGCAGCGCGACGCTTAGCACAGATACGCAGTATTTT
CASSATLSTDTQYF
>many|TRBV29-1|.|TRBJ2-5
TGCAGCGTTCGGCAATGGGGGGTTCAAGAGACCCAGTACTTC
CSVRQWGVQETQYF
>many|TRBV7-2|TRBD1|TRBJ2-1
TGTGCCAGCAGCTTTGATGGGACAGGCCTCTACAATGAGCAGTTCTTC
CASSFDGTGLYNEQFF
>many|TRBV5-1|.|TRBJ1-6
TGCGCCAGCAGCCCCCACTCAGGGGTTAATTCACCCCTCCACTTT
CASSPHSGVNSPLHF
>many|TRBV5-1|.|TRBJ2-7
TGCGCCAGCAGCTTCGACAGTCCAGGCTACGAGCAGTACTTC
CASSFDSPGYEQYF
>many|TRBV7-8|TRBD2|TRBJ2-1
TGTGCCAGCAGCGCGGGACTAGCGGGAGGAGCAAGGTTCGATGAGCAGTTCTTC
CASSAGLAGGARFDEQFF
>.|TRBV27|TRBD1|TRBJ1-2
TGTGCCAGCAGTCCCCTTCTTCAACCGGGACAGGGGCTTTATGGCTACACCTTC
CASSPLLQPGQGLYGYTF
>.|TRBV4-3|TRBD1|TRBJ2-7
TGCGCCAGCAGCCCCGTTCTAGGGACAGGGGGCGACGAGCAGTACTTC
CASSPVLGTGGDEQYF
>many|TRBV5-1|TRBD1|TRBJ2-7
TGCGCCAGCAGATCTACCGACAGGGCGTACGAGCAGTACTTC
CASRSTDRAYEQYF
>many|TRBV4-3|.|TRBJ1-1
TGCGCCAGCAGCCAAGGACGCCTGAACACTGAAGCTTTCTTT
CASSQGRLNTEAFF
>.|TRBV20-1|.|TRBJ2-5
TGCAGTGCTCGAGAGGGGAAAGAGACCCAGTACTTC
CSAREGKETQYF
>many|TRBV18|.|TRBJ2-3
TGTGCCAGCTCACCGGACGAGGCGCTCAATACGCAGTATTTT
CASSPDEALNTQYF
>many|TRBV5-1|.|TRBJ2-1
TGCGCCAGCAGCCAGGGTGGGTGGCTAGGGCTCAGCTCCTACAATGAGCAGTTCTTC
CASSQGGWLGLSSYNEQFF
>many|TRBV9|.|TRBJ2-3
TGTGCCAGCAGCGGGGAACTGGCGGCGGATACGCAGTATTTT
CASSGELAADTQYF
>.|TRBV7-3|.|TRBJ2-1
TGTGCCAGCAGCCCCCCCGGAGGGGCGAGCGGTGAGCAGTTCTTC
CASSPPGGASGEQFF
>many|TRBV20-1|TRBD1|TRBJ1-4
TGCAGTGCGAGACAGGGAAATGAAAAACTGTTTTTT
CSARQGNEKLFF
>many|TRBV20-1|TRBD2|TRBJ2-1
TGCAGTGCTAGAGCCAAGCGGGGGGTTATTAAGGATGAGCAGTTCTTC
CSARAKRGVIKDEQFF
>few|TRBV30|.|TRBJ1-1
TGTGCCTGGAGCAAAAAGGGTTTGAACACTGAAGCTTTCTTT
CAWSKKGLNTEAFF
>many|TRBV9|.|TRBJ2-2
TGTGCCAGCAGCGTAGAAGGAGGGTGGGCCACCGGGGAGCTGTTTTTT
CASSVEGGWATGELFF
>many|TRBV7-2|TRBD2|TRBJ2-1
TGTGCCAGCAGCTTAGAAGGGGTAGCGGGAGGCAATGAGCAGTTCTTC
CASSLEGVAGGNEQFF
>few|TRBV5-1|.|TRBJ2-7
TGCGCCAGCAGCTCCCCACGGGGGCCCTACGAGCAGTACTTC
CASSSPRGPYEQYF
>many|TRBV20-1|.|TRBJ1-1
TGCAGTGCTAGAGCACAGACTTTTTTCACTGAAGCTTTCTTT
CSARAQTFFTEAFF
>.|TRBV7-9|.|TRBJ2-7
TGTGCCAGCAGCCCACCCACCTCGCTCTCCTACGAGCAGTACTTC
CASSPPTSLSYEQYF
>many|TRBV20-1|.|TRBJ1-4
TGCAGTGCTAGTCACCCAACTAATGAAAAACTGTTTTTT
CSASHPTNEKLFF
>.|TRBV10-3|.|TRBJ2-6
TGTGCCATCAGTGAGGCGAGGTCGTCTGGGGCCAACGTCCTGACTTTC
CAISEARSSGANVLTF
>many|TRBV29-1|.|TRBJ2-1
TGCAGCGTTTTGGGCCTCTTTGGCGAGCAGTTCTTC
CSVLGLFGEQFF
>many|TRBV5-1|.|TRBJ2-2
TGCGCCAGCAGCTTGGAGAGTCGATCGTCCGGGGAGCTGTTTTTT
CASSLESRSSGELFF
>many|TRBV27|.|TRBJ1-5
TGTGCCAGCAGTCCTAGGGGGGATCAGCCCCAGCATTTT
CASSPRGDQPQHF
>many|TRBV5-1|.|TRBJ2-1
TGCGCCAGCAGCTTCGACAGGAGCTCCTACAATGAGCAGTTCTTC
CASSFDRSSYNEQFF